This passage covers 25 T cell receptor beta chains from one sample sequenced in a study of blood T cell repertoires in COVID-19. Clones were read by immunoSEQ multiplex PCR, and TCRdb kept only the in-frame ones, dropping some. The sample holds fewer than 350,000 clones, approximately 88% seen once. Material: PBMCs or T cells enriched from blood (not recorded which). The receptors derive from a woman between 40 and 50 years old who had recovered from COVID-19.

This sequence joins TRBV5-1 and TRBJ2-4, with 7 bases identical to TRBD2. In germline, CDR1 is SGHRS, CDR2 YFSETQ. CDR3 length: 13 residues. The junction had 1 base not matched to a gene; V was cut back by 2 bases and J by 5 bases. The CDR3 DNA reads as TGCGCCAGCAGCTTCAGCGGGGAAAACATTCAGTACTTC. Translated, it gives CASSFSGENIQYF.

The chain combines TRBV2 with TRBJ2-1; 10 bases map to TRBD2. CDR1 SNHLY and CDR2 FYNNEI come from the germline V gene. Unmatched junction bases numbered 6, after V lost 4 bases and J lost 9 bases. The CDR3 loop spans 14 amino acids. CDR3 region: CASSVGTSVVEQFF. The CDR3 DNA is TGTGCCAGCAGTGTAGGGACTAGCGTTGTTGAGCAGTTCTTC.

The CDR3 DNA follows: TGTGCCAGCCTTCATGGGACAGGGACCTACAATGAGCAGTTCTTC. Its translation is CASLHGTGTYNEQFF. The genes are TRBV28 and TRBJ2-1; 9 bases map to TRBD1. This CDR3 spans 15 amino acids. The trim removed 8 bases at V and 2 bases at J, leaving 7 bases unmatched. CDR1 and CDR2 from the germline V gene are MDHEN and SYDVKM.

The chain joins TRBV3-1 (or the pseudogene TRBV3-2) to TRBJ1-6; D is undetermined. Trimming removed 1 base at V and 2 bases at J, with 3 bases between. CDR1 LGHDT and CDR2 YNNKEL come from the germline V gene (reference sequence). The CDR3 length is 14 residues. CDR3 amino acids: CASSQAAYNSPLHF. CDR3 nucleotides: TGTGCCAGCAGCCAAGCGGCCTATAATTCACCCCTCCACTTT.

This clone was recorded once. The chain has TRBV5-3 and TRBJ1-1; tentatively, D is TRBD1 (6 bases). TRBV5-3 is flagged as an ORF with uncertain function. The ends were cut back, 4 bases at V and 3 bases at J, with 16 bases in the middle. The CDR3 contains 15 residues. The CDR3 DNA sequence: TGTGCCAGAAGCCCATATCAGGGGATGCACACTGAAGCTTTCTTT. Amino acid sequence: CARSPYQGMHTEAFF.

V is TRBV27 and J is TRBJ2-1; 10 bases agree with TRBD2. J lost 10 bases, V lost 6 bases, and 12 bases had no gene match. The CDR3 runs to 15 residues. From germline, CDR1 is MNHEY and CDR2 SMNVEV (reference sequence). CDR3 in DNA: TGTGCCAGCAGCCTCAGGGGGCTAGCGGGAGAGGAGCAGTTCTTC. Amino acid sequence: CASSLRGLAGEEQFF.

This chain links TRBV2 with TRBJ2-6; no reliable D call. The CDR3 consists of 17 residues. Trimming took off 0 bases at V and 0 bases at J, with 9 bases between the two ends. Germline V gene data show CDR1 as SNHLY and CDR2 as FYNNEI. DNA of the CDR3: TGTGCCAGCAGTGAAGCCCTTGGCCGCTCTGGGGCCAACGTCCTGACTTTC. Translated, it gives CASSEALGRSGANVLTF.

The gene calls are TRBV7-9 and TRBJ2-5, with 10 bases aligning to TRBD2. This CDR3 region has 14 residues. The germline CDR1 and CDR2 sequences are SEHNR and FQNEAQ (reference sequence). The junction had 4 bases not matched to a gene; V was cut back by 4 bases and J by 5 bases. This CDR3 reads CASSWGSGRETQYF. CDR3 DNA sequence: TGTGCCAGCAGCTGGGGTAGCGGGAGGGAGACCCAGTACTTC. The full variable domain, rest sourced from reference TRBV7-9 and TRBJ2-5, is DTGVSQNPRHKITKRGQNVTFRCDPISEHNRLYWYRQTLGQGPEFLTYFQNEAQLEKSRLLSDRFSAERPKGSFSTLEIQRTEQGDSAMYLCASSWGSGRETQYFGPGTRLLVL.

The V gene is TRBV4-3, the J gene TRBJ2-7; 10 bases match TRBD2. Germline assignment: CDR1 LGHNA and CDR2 YSLEER. The CDR3 has 13 amino acids. V was pared by 4 bases and J by 3 bases, with 0 bases of the junction left unmatched. CDR3 in amino acids: CASSRTSGYEQYF. The CDR3 region has the DNA TGCGCCAGCAGCCGGACTAGCGGCTACGAGCAGTACTTC.

The chain has TRBV4-1 and TRBJ1-2, with 9 bases fitting TRBD1. CDR1 is MGHRA and CDR2 is YSYEKL in the germline V gene. The CDR3 is 15 residues long. V lost 5 bases, J lost 4 bases, and 8 bases stayed unmatched. The CDR3 sequence is CASSSGTGTLYGYTF. As DNA, the CDR3 is TGCGCCAGCAGCTCGGGGACAGGGACCCTCTATGGCTACACCTTC.

V is TRBV4-3 and J is TRBJ2-2; D is unresolved. Per the germline V gene, CDR1 is LGHNA and CDR2 is YSLEER. The CDR3 has 13 amino acids. V was clipped by 0 bases and J by 6 bases, with 5 bases between them. Here the CDR3 reads CASSQDFAGELFF. The CDR3 DNA is TGCGCCAGCAGCCAAGATTTCGCCGGGGAGCTGTTTTTT.

This chain links TRBV28 with TRBJ1-2; TRBD1 aligns across 12 bases. The CDR3 is 13 residues long. The V and J ends lost 7 bases and 6 bases, in that order; junction bases with no gene match: 3. Germline V gene data show CDR1 as MDHEN and CDR2 as SYDVKM. The CDR3, as DNA: TGTGCCAGCACGGGACAGGGGGCCCATGGCTACACCTTC. Protein product: CASTGQGAHGYTF.

This clone was seen only once. V is TRBV19 and J is TRBJ2-5; no firm D call. This CDR3 contains 13 residues. Germline values: CDR1 LNHDA, CDR2 SQIVND (reference sequence). Deletions cut 3 bases from V and 3 bases from J, with 8 bases between. The CDR3 bases are TGTGCCAGTAGTATTGGTCAGAAAGAGACCCAGTACTTC. Translating it yields CASSIGQKETQYF.

The chain carries TRBV19 and TRBJ2-6, with D maybe TRBD1 (6 bases). Germline V gene lookup returns CDR1 LNHDA and CDR2 SQIVND (reference sequence). V was clipped by 1 base and J by 2 bases, with 6 bases between them. CDR3 length: 15 amino acids. The CDR3 loop reads CASSIGQAGANVLTF. The CDR3 DNA follows: TGTGCCAGTAGTATAGGACAGGCTGGGGCCAACGTCCTGACTTTC.

CDR3 protein: CATSETTGKETQYF. The DNA of the CDR3 is TGTGCCACCAGTGAAACGACGGGTAAAGAGACCCAGTACTTC. The gene calls are TRBV24-1 and TRBJ2-5; no reliable D call. The V end was cut by 4 bases, the J end by 3 bases, with 11 bases between. This CDR3 spans 14 amino acids. CDR1 is KGHDR and CDR2 is SFDVKD in the germline V gene.

The CDR3 sequence is CASSAGTKSYEQYF. As DNA, the CDR3 is TGTGCCAGCAGTGCCGGGACTAAGTCCTACGAGCAGTACTTC. The chain recombines TRBV2 with TRBJ2-7; TRBD2 matches at 7 bases. Trimming took 4 bases from V and 1 from J; bases not matched to a gene: 4. CDR3 length: 14 amino acids. CDR1 is SNHLY, CDR2 FYNNEI, per germline.

The chain couples TRBV5-3 to TRBJ1-1, with 7 bases identical to TRBD1. TRBV5-3 is assigned to the ORF class and has an uncertain function. Losses at the gene ends were 3 bases for V and 4 bases for J; bases not matched to a gene: 15. This CDR3 contains 17 residues. In DNA form, the CDR3 reads TGTGCCAGAAGCTCACAAGGTGGGAGAGGGGGCGGCACTGAAGCTTTCTTT. It codes for CARSSQGGRGGGTEAFF.

J is TRBJ1-4 and V is TRBV19; D may be TRBD1 (5 bases). The CDR3 length is 14 residues. V lost 4 bases and J 6 bases, leaving 12 bases between the germline ends. CDR1 is LNHDA, CDR2 SQIVND, per germline (reference sequence). Here the CDR3 reads CASSTSSGDEKLFF. CDR3 nucleotides: TGTGCCAGTAGTACTTCGTCGGGGGATGAAAAACTGTTTTTT.

This chain connects TRBV29-1 to TRBJ1-3, with a possible D match to TRBD1 (6 bases). Per germline, CDR1 SQVTM and CDR2 ANQGSEA. Trimming cost V 7 bases and J 2 bases, with 9 bases left between them. The CDR3 length is 12 residues. The CDR3 nucleotides are TGCAGCGGTGGGACAACTGGAAACACCATATATTTT. Amino acid sequence: CSGGTTGNTIYF. Supplemented by reference TRBV29-1 and TRBJ1-3, the full variable domain reads SAVISQKPSRDICQRGTSLTIQCQVDSQVTMMFWYRQQPGQSLTLIATANQGSEATYESGFVIDKFPISRPNLTFSTLTVSNMSPEDSSIYLCSGGTTGNTIYFGEGSWLTVV.

The V and J genes are TRBV11-2 and TRBJ1-1; perhaps TRBD1 as D (6 bases). V lost 4 bases to trimming and J lost 1 base, with 13 bases between them. The CDR3 has 15 amino acids. Looked up from germline, CDR1 is SGHAT and CDR2 is FQNNGV. The CDR3 coding sequence is TGTGCCAGCAGCTCCTGGACAGTTGAGAACACTGAAGCTTTCTTT. Protein product: CASSSWTVENTEAFF.

The chain employs TRBV2 and TRBJ2-3; possibly TRBD1 for D (5 bases). The V end was cut by 2 bases, the J end by 5 bases, with 17 bases between. The V gene's germline CDR1 is SNHLY and CDR2 FYNNEI. This CDR3 has 16 residues. The CDR3 spells CASSEPGTGAKDTQYF. In DNA, the CDR3 is TGTGCCAGCAGTGAACCCGGCACAGGTGCTAAAGATACGCAGTATTTT.

The chain carries TRBV7-9 and TRBJ1-4, with 11 bases aligning to TRBD1. The V gene end was trimmed by 6 bases and the J gene end by 7 bases; junction bases not matched to a gene: 4. Germline lookup yields CDR1 SEHNR and CDR2 FQNEAQ (reference sequence). This CDR3 has 14 amino acids. In nucleotides, the CDR3 is TGTGCCAGCAGTCCCGGGACAGGGGGTGAAAAACTGTTTTTT. The encoded protein is CASSPGTGGEKLFF.

The CDR3 sequence is CASSREGNSYNEQFF. CDR3 DNA: TGCGCCAGCAGCCGGGAGGGGAACTCCTACAATGAGCAGTTCTTC. The chain links TRBV4-3 to TRBJ2-1; TRBD2 agrees at 7 bases. The junction had 3 bases not matched to a gene; V was cut back by 4 bases and J by 0 bases. Germline V lookup: CDR1 LGHNA, CDR2 YSLEER. This CDR3 region has 15 residues.

CDR3 amino acids: CASSLGPPTSSGANVLTF. The CDR3 region has the DNA TGTGCCAGCAGCTTGGGGCCTCCGACCTCCTCTGGGGCCAACGTCCTGACTTTC. The chain joins TRBV7-6 to TRBJ2-6; possibly TRBD1 for D (5 bases). This CDR3 region has 18 residues. The V and J ends lost 3 bases and 0 bases respectively, with 15 bases between them. Germline assignment: CDR1 SGHVS and CDR2 FNYEAQ.

This chain uses TRBV28 with TRBJ1-2; D uncertain. Germline V gives CDR1 MDHEN, CDR2 SYDVKM. Trimming took off 2 bases at V and 5 bases at J, with 15 bases between the two ends. The CDR3 spans 15 residues. CDR3 in amino acids: CASSLASISSYGYTF. The CDR3 bases are TGTGCCAGCAGTTTAGCCTCTATCTCGTCGTATGGCTACACCTTC.